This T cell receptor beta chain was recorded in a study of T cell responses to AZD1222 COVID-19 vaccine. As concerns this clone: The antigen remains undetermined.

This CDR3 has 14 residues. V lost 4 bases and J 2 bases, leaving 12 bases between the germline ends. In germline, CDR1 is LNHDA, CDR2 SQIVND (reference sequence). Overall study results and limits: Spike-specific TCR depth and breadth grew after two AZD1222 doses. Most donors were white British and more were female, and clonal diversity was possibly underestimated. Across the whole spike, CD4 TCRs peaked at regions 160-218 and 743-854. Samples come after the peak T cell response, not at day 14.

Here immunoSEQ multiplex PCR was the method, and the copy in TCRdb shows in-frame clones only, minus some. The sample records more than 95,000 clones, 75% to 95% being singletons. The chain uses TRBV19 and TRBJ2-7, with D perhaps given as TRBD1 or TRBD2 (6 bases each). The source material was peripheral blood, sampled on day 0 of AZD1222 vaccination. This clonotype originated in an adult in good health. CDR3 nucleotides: TGTGCCAGTAGTAACCCCGGGGGCCCCTACGAGCAGTACTTC. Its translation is CASSNPGGPYEQYF. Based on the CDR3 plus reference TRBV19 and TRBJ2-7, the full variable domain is DGGITQSPKYLFRKEGQNVTLSCEQNLNHDAMYWYRQDPGQGLRLIYYSQIVNDFQKGDIAEGYSVSREKKESFPLTVTSAQKNPTAFYLCASSNPGGPYEQYFGPGTRLTVT.